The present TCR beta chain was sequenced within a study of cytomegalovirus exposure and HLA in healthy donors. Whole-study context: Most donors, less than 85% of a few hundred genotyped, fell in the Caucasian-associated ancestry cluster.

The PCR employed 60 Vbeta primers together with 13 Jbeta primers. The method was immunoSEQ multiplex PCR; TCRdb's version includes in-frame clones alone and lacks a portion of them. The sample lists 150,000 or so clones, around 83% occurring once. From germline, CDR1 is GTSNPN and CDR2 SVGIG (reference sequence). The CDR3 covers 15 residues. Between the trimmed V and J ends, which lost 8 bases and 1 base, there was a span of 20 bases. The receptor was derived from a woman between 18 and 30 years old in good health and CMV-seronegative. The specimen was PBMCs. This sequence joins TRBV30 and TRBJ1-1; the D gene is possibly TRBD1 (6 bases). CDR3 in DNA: TGTGCCGGGCGCCCCGTACAGGGAAAGAACACTGAAGCTTTCTTT. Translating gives CAGRPVQGKNTEAFF.